Sequencing of this T cell receptor (beta chain) was carried out in a study of blood T cell repertoires in COVID-19. Assay: immunoSEQ multiplex PCR; the TCRdb copy retains only in-frame clones and omits some. The sample gives some 220,000 clones, about nine tenths of which show up once; 3% to 3.5% is in the top ten. Trimming removed 1 base at V and 8 bases at J, with 20 bases between. The CDR3 sequence is 17 residues long. Germline-derived CDR1 and CDR2 are LGHNA and YSLEER. The receptor was derived from a woman in her fifties or sixties in a cohort exposed to, infected with or recovered from COVID-19 (not recorded which). The sample comprised PBMCs or T cells enriched from blood (not recorded which). The V gene is TRBV4-3, the J gene TRBJ1-4, with TRBD1 as a possible D gene (6 bases). CDR3 DNA sequence: TGCGCCAGCAGCCAAGTTGGGGGGGCGTCGGTACGGGAAAAACTGTTTTTT. Its translation is CASSQVGGASVREKLFF.